This T cell receptor beta chain emerged from a study of CD8+CD57+ T cells in acquired aplastic anemia. Study as a whole: On average, sorted CD4+ and CD8+ cells gave approximately 3 ug of DNA.

This clonotype was seen repeatedly, ten times or more. Antigen: not known. The CDR3 is 13 amino acids. The germline CDR1 and CDR2 sequences are SEHNR and FQNEAQ (reference sequence). The V and J ends lost 6 bases and 6 bases, in that order; junction bases with no gene match: 7. It was genomic DNA that served as the template for profiling TCR beta VDJ and CDR3. One entry per CDR3 protein results from TCRdb running MiXCR on the reads. Of 100,000 to 150,000 distinct CDR3 sequences in the sample, approximately 61% were seen once. Before being chosen for sequencing, patients had shown CD8+CD57+ cell expansion by flow cytometry. All participating patients were living with severe acquired aplastic anemia. Study-wide findings and caveats: Patients and controls shared 25 to 30 CD8+ CDR3 sequences.

The TCR comes from a human donor with aplastic anemia. This sequence joins TRBV7-9 and TRBJ1-2, with 7 bases matching TRBD1. Sequenced input: sorted CD4+, CD8+, or CD8+CD57+ T cells (not recorded which) from PBMCs. CDR3 sequence reads: CASRYTGTDGYTF. CDR3 coding DNA: TGTGCCAGCAGATATACCGGGACAGATGGCTACACCTTC.